The following is a T cell receptor beta chain sequence with its context. Its antigen is currently not known. Qualities for individual bases were not recorded, and no much larger clone is one base off. The data were obtained in a study of blood T cells in healthy people across ages (dated by TCRdb to the mid-2010s). Study-level background: Template switching captured roughly one uniquely barcoded TCR beta cDNA molecule per two T cells in model experiments. To track age-related changes in TCR beta repertoire diversity, the study relied on deep sequencing normalized with unique cDNA molecular identifiers. Donors were grouped into four age groups: young (average about 15 years), middle-aged (roughly 37), aged (over 55) and long-lived (roughly 80). To avoid experimental bias, donors of different ages were distributed randomly across sequencing lanes. Using the same blood draw, the study looked at two additional independent replicas of 1 million unique cDNA reads for two donors, one aged 18 to 30 and the other aged 80 or older. Overall results and qualifications from the work: Estimates of total diversity from one million sequenced T cells were regarded as lower bounds and underestimates. Observed TCR beta diversity correlated strongly with the percentage of naive T cells measured by flow cytometry. Because donor CMV infection status was unknown, age-related changes in expanded clonotypes were potentially confounded. Compared with the aged group, the long-lived group had more naive CD4+ T cells, fewer expanded clones and increased TCR diversity, suggesting age selection. Since profiling was done on bulk unsorted PBMCs, naive and antigen-experienced compartments could not be conclusively compared. Observed TCR beta diversity per million T cells fell roughly linearly with age, and a significant reduction was already apparent by age around 39.

Compared with germline, V lacks 7 bases and J lacks 9 bases; bases without a gene match: 10. The CDR3 runs 14 residues from the cysteine to the phenylalanine. Solely the CDR3 DNA is kept, with 42 bases framed from the first base. The germline V gene (reference sequence) supplies CDR1 LNHNV and CDR2 YYDKDF. Systemically healthy Caucasian individuals from Russia, around 39 in total and aged about 6 to 100 years, were included as donors. Each donor gave 9.5 to 10 milliliters of peripheral blood, drawn into EDTA-treated Vacutainer tubes. Ficoll-Paque density-gradient centrifugation was used to isolate PBMCs, with at least 6 million per sample. Trizol reagent was used to extract total RNA from PBMCs, with at least 5 micrograms per sample. For every donor, flow cytometry on a PBMC aliquot measured the percentage of naive CD45RAhigh/CD27high T cells. The library was built by means of 5' RACE. Sequencing was carried out with an Illumina HiSeq 2500. The second PCR ran for roughly 6 to 11 cycles and used a J-beta primer mix along with a sample-barcoded 5' primer. A template-switch 5' adaptor carrying 12 random nucleotides introduced a unique molecular identifier onto each TCR beta cDNA molecule. Each sample yielded at least 3 million CDR3-containing paired-end reads. First-strand cDNA synthesis was performed from all RNA using the Mint cDNA synthesis kit, with priming by a TRBC-specific oligonucleotide. Following uracil-DNA glycosylase treatment, a first 18-cycle PCR with universal primers M1SS and BC2_uni_R was performed on all cDNA. The paper's data handling went like this. For normalization, 1 million high-quality reads, each with a distinct molecular identifier, were randomly selected from each sample. Instead of being binned into consensus sequences, reads with shared molecular identifiers were discarded. MiTCR, set to a Q25 quality threshold and the strictest error-elimination algorithm, was used for CDR3 identification, clonotype clustering and error correction. A nonparametric unseen species model with Euler transformation was used to estimate a lower bound on total TCR beta diversity. Starting from the raw public reads, TCRdb applied fastp trimming at Q25, assembled clones with MiXCR and retained in-frame beta chains. CDR3 protein duplicates are merged, each entry listing the most common genes and DNA. The authors' filters were not applied to this entry. For this sample the table gives about 970,000 distinct CDR3 sequences, of which 51% were detected only once. About a fifth of the sample is in the top ten clones.

This sequence was found in a woman aged 55 to 70 in good health. The sequence joins TRBV15 to TRBJ2-4; 9 central bases correspond to TRBD1. The sample taken for sequencing was blood. The DNA sequence reads TGTGCCACCACTCCGGACAGGGGTGTTTCCATTCAGTACTTC. Its translation is CATTPDRGVSIQYF.